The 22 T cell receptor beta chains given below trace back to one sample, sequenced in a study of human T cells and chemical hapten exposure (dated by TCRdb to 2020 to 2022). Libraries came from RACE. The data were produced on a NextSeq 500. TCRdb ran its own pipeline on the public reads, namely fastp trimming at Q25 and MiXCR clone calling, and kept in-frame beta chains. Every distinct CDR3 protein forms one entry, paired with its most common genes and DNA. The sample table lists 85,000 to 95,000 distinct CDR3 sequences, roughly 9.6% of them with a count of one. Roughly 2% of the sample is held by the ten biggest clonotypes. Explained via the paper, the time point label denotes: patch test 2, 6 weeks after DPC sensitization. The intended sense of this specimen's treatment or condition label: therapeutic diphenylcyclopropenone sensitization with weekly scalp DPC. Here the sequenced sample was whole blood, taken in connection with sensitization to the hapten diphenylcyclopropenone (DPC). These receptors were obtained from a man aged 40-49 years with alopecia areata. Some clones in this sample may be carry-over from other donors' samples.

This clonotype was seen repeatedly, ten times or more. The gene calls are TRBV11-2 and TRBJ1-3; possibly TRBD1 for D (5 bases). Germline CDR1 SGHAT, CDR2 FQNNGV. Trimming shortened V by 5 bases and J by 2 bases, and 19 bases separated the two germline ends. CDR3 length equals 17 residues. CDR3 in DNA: TGTGCCAGCAGCCCCCGGGGGGGGGACGAAACTGGAAACACCATATATTTT. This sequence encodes CASSPRGGDETGNTIYF.

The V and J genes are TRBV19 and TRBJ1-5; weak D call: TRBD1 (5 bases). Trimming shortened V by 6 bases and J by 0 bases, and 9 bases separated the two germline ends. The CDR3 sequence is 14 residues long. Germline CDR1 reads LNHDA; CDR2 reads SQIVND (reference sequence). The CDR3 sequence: CASSPTASNQPQHF. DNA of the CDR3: TGTGCCAGTAGCCCGACAGCTAGCAATCAGCCCCAGCATTTT.

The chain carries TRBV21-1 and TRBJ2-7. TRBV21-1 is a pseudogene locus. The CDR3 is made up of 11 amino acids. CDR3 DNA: TGTGCCAGCAGCAGGATAAACGAGCAGTACGTC. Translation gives CASSRINEQYV.

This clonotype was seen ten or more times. The CDR3 bases are TGTGCCAGCAGCCAGATTAGCGGGAGGGCCGGTGTGGATACGCAGTATTTT. Protein: CASSQISGRAGVDTQYF. The chain employs TRBV3-1 and TRBJ2-3; TRBD2 matches at 11 bases. The V segment lost 3 bases and the J segment 6 bases; nucleotides outside the gene matches: 11. CDR3 size: 17 residues. Per germline, CDR1 LGHDT and CDR2 YNNKEL (reference sequence).

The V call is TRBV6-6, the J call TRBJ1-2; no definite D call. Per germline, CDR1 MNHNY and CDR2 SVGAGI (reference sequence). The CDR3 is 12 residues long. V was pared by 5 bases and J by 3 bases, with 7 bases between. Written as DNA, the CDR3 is TGTGCCAGCAGTAATGGGGACTATGGCTACACCTTC. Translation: CASSNGDYGYTF.

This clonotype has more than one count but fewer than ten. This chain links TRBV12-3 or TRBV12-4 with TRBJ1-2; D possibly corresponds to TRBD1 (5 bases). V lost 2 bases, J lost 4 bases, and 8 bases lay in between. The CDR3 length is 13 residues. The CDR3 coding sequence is TGTGCCAGCAGTTTACAGGGTATCTATGGCTACACCTTC. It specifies CASSLQGIYGYTF.

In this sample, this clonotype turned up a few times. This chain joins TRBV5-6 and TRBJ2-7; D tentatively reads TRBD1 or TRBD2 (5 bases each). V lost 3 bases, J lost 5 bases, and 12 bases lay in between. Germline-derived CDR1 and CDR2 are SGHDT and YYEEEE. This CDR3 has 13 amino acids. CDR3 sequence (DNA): TGTGCCAGCAGCTCCCCGGGACGCAACGAGCAGTACGTC. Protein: CASSSPGRNEQYV.

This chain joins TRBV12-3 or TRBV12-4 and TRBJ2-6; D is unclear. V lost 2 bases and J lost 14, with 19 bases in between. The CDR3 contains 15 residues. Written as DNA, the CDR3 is TGTGCCAGCAGTTTAAGTGGCTGGGAAACCCCCATCCTGACTTTC. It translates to CASSLSGWETPILTF.

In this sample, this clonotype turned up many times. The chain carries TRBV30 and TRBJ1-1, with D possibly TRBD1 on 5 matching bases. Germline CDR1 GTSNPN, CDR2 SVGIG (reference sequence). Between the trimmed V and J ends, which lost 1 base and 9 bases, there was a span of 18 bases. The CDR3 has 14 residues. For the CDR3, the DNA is TGTGCCTGGAGTGACTTTGCTGGGGGAGGACAAGCTTTCTTT. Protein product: CAWSDFAGGGQAFF. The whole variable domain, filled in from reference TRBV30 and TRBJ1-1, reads SQTIHQWPATLVQPVGSPLSLECTVEGTSNPNLYWYRQAAGRGLQLLFYSVGIGQISSEVPQNLSASRPQDRQFILSSKKLLLSDSGFYLCAWSDFAGGGQAFFGQGTRLTVV.

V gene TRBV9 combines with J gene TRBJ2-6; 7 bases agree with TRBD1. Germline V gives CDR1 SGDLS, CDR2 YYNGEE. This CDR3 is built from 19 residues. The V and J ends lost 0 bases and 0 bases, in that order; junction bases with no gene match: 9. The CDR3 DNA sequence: TGTGCCAGCAGCGTAGATCTTGCAGGGGGATCCTCTGGGGCCAACGTCCTGACTTTC. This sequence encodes CASSVDLAGGSSGANVLTF.

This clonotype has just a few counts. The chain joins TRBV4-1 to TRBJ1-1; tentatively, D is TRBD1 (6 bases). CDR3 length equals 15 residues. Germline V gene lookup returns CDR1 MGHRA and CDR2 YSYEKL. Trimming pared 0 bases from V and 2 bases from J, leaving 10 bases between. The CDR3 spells CASSQDRRGNTEAFF. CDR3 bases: TGCGCCAGCAGCCAAGATCGCAGGGGAAACACTGAAGCTTTCTTT.

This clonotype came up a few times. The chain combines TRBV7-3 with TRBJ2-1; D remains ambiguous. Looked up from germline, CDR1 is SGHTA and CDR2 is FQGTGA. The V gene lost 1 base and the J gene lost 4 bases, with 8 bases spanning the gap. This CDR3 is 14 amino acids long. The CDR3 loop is CASSLSGGYNEQFF. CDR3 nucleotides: TGTGCCAGCAGCTTAAGTGGCGGTTACAATGAGCAGTTCTTC.

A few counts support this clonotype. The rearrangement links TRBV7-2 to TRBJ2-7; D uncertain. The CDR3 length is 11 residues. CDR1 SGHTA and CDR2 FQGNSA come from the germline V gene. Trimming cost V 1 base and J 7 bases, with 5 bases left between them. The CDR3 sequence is CASSLDNEQYF. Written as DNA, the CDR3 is TGTGCCAGCAGCTTAGATAATGAGCAGTACTTC. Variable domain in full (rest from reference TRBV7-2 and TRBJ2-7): GAGVSQSPSNKVTEKGKDVELRCDPISGHTALYWYRQSLGQGLEFLIYFQGNSAPDKSGLPSDRFSAERTGGSVSTLTIQRTQQEDSAVYLCASSLDNEQYFGPGTRLTVT.

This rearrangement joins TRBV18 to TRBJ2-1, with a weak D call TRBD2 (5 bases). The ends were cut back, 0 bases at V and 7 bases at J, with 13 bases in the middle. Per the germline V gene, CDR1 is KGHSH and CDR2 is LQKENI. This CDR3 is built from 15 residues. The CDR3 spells CASSPPHLAVNEQFF. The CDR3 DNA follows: TGTGCCAGCTCACCACCGCATCTAGCAGTGAATGAGCAGTTCTTC.

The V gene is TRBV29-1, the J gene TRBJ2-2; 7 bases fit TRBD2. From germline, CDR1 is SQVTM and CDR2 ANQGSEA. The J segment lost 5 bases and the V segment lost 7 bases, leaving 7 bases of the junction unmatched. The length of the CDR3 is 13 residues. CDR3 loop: CSGGEGRTGELFF. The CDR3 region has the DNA TGCAGCGGCGGGGAGGGGAGGACCGGGGAGCTGTTTTTT.

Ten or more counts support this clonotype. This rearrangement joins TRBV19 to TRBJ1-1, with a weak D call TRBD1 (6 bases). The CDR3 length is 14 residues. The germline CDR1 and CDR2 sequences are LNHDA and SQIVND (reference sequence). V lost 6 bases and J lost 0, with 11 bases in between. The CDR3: CASSPYRVNTEAFF. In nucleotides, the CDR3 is TGTGCCAGTAGCCCTTACAGGGTGAACACTGAAGCTTTCTTT.

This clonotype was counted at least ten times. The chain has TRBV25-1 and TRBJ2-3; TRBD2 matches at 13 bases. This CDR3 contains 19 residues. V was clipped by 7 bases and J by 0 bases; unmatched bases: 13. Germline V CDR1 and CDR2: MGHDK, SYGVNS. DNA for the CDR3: TGTGCCAGCACCAATTGGGTTAGGGGACTAGCGGGGAGCACAGATACGCAGTATTTT. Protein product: CASTNWVRGLAGSTDTQYF.

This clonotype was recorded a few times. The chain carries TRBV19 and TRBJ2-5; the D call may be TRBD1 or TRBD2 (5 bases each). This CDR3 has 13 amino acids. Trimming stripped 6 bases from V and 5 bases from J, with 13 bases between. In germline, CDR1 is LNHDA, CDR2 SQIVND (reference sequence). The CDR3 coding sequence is TGTGCCAGTAGCTGGGAGTCAGGGGAGACCCAGTACTTC. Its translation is CASSWESGETQYF.

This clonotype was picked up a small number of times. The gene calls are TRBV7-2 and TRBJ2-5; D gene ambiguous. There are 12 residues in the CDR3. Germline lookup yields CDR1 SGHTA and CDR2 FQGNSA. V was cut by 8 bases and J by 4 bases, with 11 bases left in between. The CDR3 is CASGPYAETQYF. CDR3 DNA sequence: TGTGCCAGCGGGCCCTATGCAGAGACCCAGTACTTC.

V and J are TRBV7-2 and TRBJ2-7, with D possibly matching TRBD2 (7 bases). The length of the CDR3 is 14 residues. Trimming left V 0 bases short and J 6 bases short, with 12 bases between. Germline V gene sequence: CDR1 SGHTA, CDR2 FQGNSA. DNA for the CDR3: TGTGCCAGCAGCTTAGCGGGGGGGCACGGCGAGCAGTACGTC. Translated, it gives CASSLAGGHGEQYV.

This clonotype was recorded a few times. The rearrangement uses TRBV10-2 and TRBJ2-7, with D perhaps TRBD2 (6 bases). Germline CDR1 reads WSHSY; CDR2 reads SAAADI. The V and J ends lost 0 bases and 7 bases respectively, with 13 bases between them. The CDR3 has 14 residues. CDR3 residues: CASSESDFGGEQYF. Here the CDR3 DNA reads TGCGCCAGCAGTGAGTCAGATTTTGGAGGGGAGCAGTACTTC.

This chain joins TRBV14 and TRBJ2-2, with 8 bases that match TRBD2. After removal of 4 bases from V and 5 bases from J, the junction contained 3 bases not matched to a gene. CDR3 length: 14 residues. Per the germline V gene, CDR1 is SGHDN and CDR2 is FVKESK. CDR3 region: CASSRGLATGELFF. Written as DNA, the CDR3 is TGTGCCAGCAGCCGCGGACTAGCAACCGGGGAGCTGTTTTTT.